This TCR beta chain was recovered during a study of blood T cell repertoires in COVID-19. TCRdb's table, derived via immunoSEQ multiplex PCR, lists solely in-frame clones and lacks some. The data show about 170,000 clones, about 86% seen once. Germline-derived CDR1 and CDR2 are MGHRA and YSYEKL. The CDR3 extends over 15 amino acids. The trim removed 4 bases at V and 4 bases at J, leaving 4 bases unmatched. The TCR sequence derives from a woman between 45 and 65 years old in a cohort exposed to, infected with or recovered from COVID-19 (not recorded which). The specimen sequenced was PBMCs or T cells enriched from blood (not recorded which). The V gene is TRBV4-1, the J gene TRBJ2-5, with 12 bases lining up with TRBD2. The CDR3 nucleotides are TGCGCCAGCAGCCCCCTAGCGGGGGGGGGAGAGACCCAGTACTTC. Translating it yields CASSPLAGGGETQYF.